The rows below give T cell receptor beta chains drawn from one sample of a study of blood T cell repertoires in COVID-19. Sequencing was performed with immunoSEQ multiplex PCR; in TCRdb, only in-frame clones are kept and a portion is missing. This table has a few hundred thousand clones, about 80% appearing once. Input material: PBMCs or T cells enriched from blood (not recorded which). The receptors originated from a man in his fifties or sixties who had recovered from COVID-19. The CDR3 runs from the conserved cysteine through the conserved F or W. A D gene is named only where the DNA matches it firmly. Not all rows give a size; the values are once, few, many and, for expanded clones, a class.

D,V,size,J,DNA,CDR3
NA,TRBV3-1/TRBV3-2,NA,TRBJ2-2,TGTGCCAGCAGCCAAGGGGACTACACCGGGGAGCTGTTTTTT,CASSQGDYTGELFF
NA,TRBV5-6,NA,TRBJ2-3,TGTGCCAGCAGCTTGTCCCTGGACAGCCCAGATACGCAGTATTTT,CASSLSLDSPDTQYF
TRBD1,TRBV7-9,NA,TRBJ2-7,TGTGCCAGCAGCGCGCGGGCTCCGGGACAGGGAAGCGACGAGCAGTACTTC,CASSARAPGQGSDEQYF
TRBD1,TRBV11-3,NA,TRBJ1-3,TGTGCCAGCAGCTCGCCAGGGGGGAAAGGGACCATATATTTT,CASSSPGGKGTIYF
NA,TRBV7-9,NA,TRBJ1-5,TGTGCCAGCAGCCCGGGGGGGCACCTCAATCAGCCCCAGCATTTT,CASSPGGHLNQPQHF
NA,TRBV9,NA,TRBJ2-5,TGTGCCAGCAGCGTAGGCCAACGGGACTTTCAAGAGACCCAGTACTTC,CASSVGQRDFQETQYF
TRBD1,TRBV5-1,NA,TRBJ1-2,TGCGCCAGCAGCCCTGGACAGGGCGGCTACACCTTC,CASSPGQGGYTF
TRBD2,TRBV19,NA,TRBJ2-2,TGTGCCAGTAGCCGGGGGCGGGGGGCCGTCACCGGGGAGCTGTTTTTT,CASSRGRGAVTGELFF
TRBD1,TRBV6-5,NA,TRBJ2-3,TGTGCCAGCAGTTTTCGACAGGGAGTAGATACGCAGTATTTT,CASSFRQGVDTQYF
NA,TRBV14,NA,TRBJ1-1,TGTGCCAGCAGCCAAGTCCAGGAGAACACTGAAGCTTTCTTT,CASSQVQENTEAFF
NA,TRBV6-1,NA,TRBJ1-2,TGTGCCAGCAGTGATCGACAGAAACGATATGGCTACACCTTC,CASSDRQKRYGYTF
NA,TRBV7-2,NA,TRBJ2-6,TGTGCCAGCAGCCCCCCGGGGTTCCCTGGGGCCAACGTCCTGACTTTC,CASSPPGFPGANVLTF
TRBD1,TRBV11-3,NA,TRBJ2-1,TGTGCCAGCAGCACATACGGGACAGGTTTCAATGAGCAGTTCTTC,CASSTYGTGFNEQFF
NA,TRBV7-3,medium-sized,TRBJ1-1,TGTGCCAGCAGCTCCGGGACAACTCCTCACTCGGCTTTCTTT,CASSSGTTPHSAFF
NA,TRBV11-2,NA,TRBJ2-2,TGTGCCAGCAGCTTCATCGAGGCCGGGGAGCTGTTTTTT,CASSFIEAGELFF
TRBD1,TRBV10-2,NA,TRBJ2-5,TGCGCCAGCAGTGAGGCAGGGGGCTCACAAGAGACCCAGTACTTC,CASSEAGGSQETQYF
TRBD2,TRBV9,NA,TRBJ2-1,TGTGCCAGCAGCGTAGCTCTAGCGGGAGGACATGGGGATGAGCAGTTCTTC,CASSVALAGGHGDEQFF
TRBD2,TRBV25-1,NA,TRBJ2-3,TGTGCCAGCAGCCCCAGAGCGGGAACGACACCCGAAACAGATACGCAGTATTTT,CASSPRAGTTPETDTQYF
TRBD1,TRBV15,NA,TRBJ2-5,TGTGCCACCAGCCGAGGTGGGACAGGGGGCGGGGAGACCCAGTACTTC,CATSRGGTGGGETQYF
NA,TRBV6-1,few,TRBJ2-2,TGTGCCAGCAGTGAGCGGGGCAGGGTAGGCGCCGGGGAGCTGTTTTTT,CASSERGRVGAGELFF
NA,TRBV28,NA,TRBJ2-1,TGTGCCAGCAGTCAACCGGGGGACTTATCCTACAATGAGCAGTTCTTC,CASSQPGDLSYNEQFF
NA,TRBV28,NA,TRBJ2-5,TGTGCCAGCAGTCCGCCCAGGGATAGCTGGGGGACCCAGTACTTC,CASSPPRDSWGTQYF
NA,TRBV11-2,NA,TRBJ2-3,TGTGCCAGCAGCTTAGATCCGACTAACTACGACGCGGATACGCAGTATTTT,CASSLDPTNYDADTQYF
NA,TRBV9,NA,TRBJ2-5,TGTGCCAGCAGCGTAACACAAGGGGCCTTGGAGACCCAGTACTTC,CASSVTQGALETQYF
NA,TRBV10-3,NA,TRBJ2-1,TGTGCCATCAGTCGAGAAACGAGGGTCGATGAGCAGTTCTTC,CAISRETRVDEQFF
NA,TRBV30,NA,TRBJ2-2,TGTGCCTGGAGCGCCTACTTCGGCACCGGGGAGCTGTTTTTT,CAWSAYFGTGELFF
NA,TRBV29-1,NA,TRBJ1-3,TGCAGCGTTTCCGGGGGAAACACCATATATTTT,CSVSGGNTIYF
TRBD1,TRBV24-1,NA,TRBJ1-2,TGTGCCACCAGGTCCGACAGGGAAGACGATGGCTACACCTTC,CATRSDREDDGYTF
NA,TRBV5-1,NA,TRBJ1-6,TGCGCCAGCAGTCTTCAGGGACACGTCGCCTCTTATAATTCACCCCTCCACTTT,CASSLQGHVASYNSPLHF
NA,TRBV30,NA,TRBJ1-4,TGTGCCTGGAGCCGATCTCGGGGGGGGGTTGGCGAAAAACTGTTTTTT,CAWSRSRGGVGEKLFF
TRBD2,TRBV29-1,NA,TRBJ2-7,TGCAGCGTCCGTAGCGGGTTCTCCTACGAGCAGTACTTC,CSVRSGFSYEQYF
TRBD2,TRBV7-3,NA,TRBJ2-3,TGTGCCAGCAGCTCGAGCGGGGGGAATACGCAGTATTTT,CASSSSGGNTQYF
NA,TRBV29-1,NA,TRBJ1-4,TGCAGCGCCGGGGGTGGGGTTAATGAAAAACTGTTTTTT,CSAGGGVNEKLFF
TRBD1,TRBV30,NA,TRBJ2-5,TGTGCCTGGATTACCCGACAGGGGAGGAACTTC,CAWITRQGRNF
NA,TRBV4-3,NA,TRBJ2-2,TGCGCCAGCAGCCAAGCCCCGCCTAGCGCGGGTAACACCGGGGAGCTGTTTTTT,CASSQAPPSAGNTGELFF
NA,TRBV18,NA,TRBJ2-2,TGTGCCAGCTCACCCCTGGAGGCCGGGGAGCTGTTTTTT,CASSPLEAGELFF
NA,TRBV18,NA,TRBJ2-2,TGTGCCAGCTCACCACTAGGGGGCACCGGGGAGCTGTTTTTT,CASSPLGGTGELFF
TRBD1,TRBV14,NA,TRBJ1-2,TGTGCCAGCAGCCACGGGACAGTACCCGTGGGCTATGGCTACACCTTC,CASSHGTVPVGYGYTF
TRBD1,TRBV15,NA,TRBJ2-7,TGTGCCACCAGCAGTCTAACGGGACAGGGGGCTCAATACTTC,CATSSLTGQGAQYF
NA,TRBV28,NA,TRBJ1-1,TGTGCCAGCAGTTTGGAGTCGGCAGCTCAGAACACTGAAGCTTTCTTT,CASSLESAAQNTEAFF
NA,TRBV19,NA,TRBJ1-2,TGTGCCAGTAATCGCGAGTCCGGCTACACCTTC,CASNRESGYTF
NA,TRBV19,NA,TRBJ1-5,TGTGCCAGTAGTGCCAGTCCTGGTCAGCCCCAGCATTTT,CASSASPGQPQHF
TRBD1,TRBV18,NA,TRBJ2-5,TGTGCCAGCTCGTCCGACAGGGCGGAGACCCAGTACTTC,CASSSDRAETQYF
TRBD1,TRBV19,few,TRBJ1-5,TGTGCCAGTAGTATCTCGGACAGGGGGGATCAGCCCCAGCATTTT,CASSISDRGDQPQHF
NA,TRBV19,NA,TRBJ1-2,TGTGCCAGTAAAGCAGGAGGGGACTATGGCTACACCTTC,CASKAGGDYGYTF
NA,TRBV15,few,TRBJ2-1,TGTGCCACCAGCCTAGACAGAGTCTCCTACAATGAGCAGTTCTTC,CATSLDRVSYNEQFF
TRBD1,TRBV4-3,NA,TRBJ2-5,TGCGCCAGCAGCCAGATAGGGACAGGGGAGACCCAGTACTTC,CASSQIGTGETQYF
TRBD1,TRBV6-6,NA,TRBJ2-7,TGTGCCAGCCGAGGACAGGTTACCTACGAGCAGTACTTC,CASRGQVTYEQYF
TRBD2,TRBV6-2/TRBV6-3,NA,TRBJ2-7,TGTGCCAGCAGCCCACCCATAGCGGGGGGGCATGTCTACGAGCAGTACTTC,CASSPPIAGGHVYEQYF
NA,TRBV6-5,NA,TRBJ2-2,TGTGCCAGCAGTCTAGGTCAGAGCACCGGGGAGCTGTTTTTT,CASSLGQSTGELFF
TRBD1,TRBV9,NA,TRBJ2-7,TGTGCCAGCAGCCCCTCACCGGACAGGGGAGTTTACGAGCAGTACTTC,CASSPSPDRGVYEQYF
TRBD1,TRBV19,NA,TRBJ1-2,TGTGCCACCCGATCCGACAGGGGATCCGGCTACACCTTC,CATRSDRGSGYTF
NA,TRBV7-2,NA,TRBJ2-2,TGTGCCAGCAGCCGGGACACAGCGAACACCGGGGAGCTGTTTTTT,CASSRDTANTGELFF
TRBD1,TRBV12-3/TRBV12-4,NA,TRBJ2-5,TGTGCCAGCAGTGGACAGGGTGGGGAGACCCAGTACTTC,CASSGQGGETQYF